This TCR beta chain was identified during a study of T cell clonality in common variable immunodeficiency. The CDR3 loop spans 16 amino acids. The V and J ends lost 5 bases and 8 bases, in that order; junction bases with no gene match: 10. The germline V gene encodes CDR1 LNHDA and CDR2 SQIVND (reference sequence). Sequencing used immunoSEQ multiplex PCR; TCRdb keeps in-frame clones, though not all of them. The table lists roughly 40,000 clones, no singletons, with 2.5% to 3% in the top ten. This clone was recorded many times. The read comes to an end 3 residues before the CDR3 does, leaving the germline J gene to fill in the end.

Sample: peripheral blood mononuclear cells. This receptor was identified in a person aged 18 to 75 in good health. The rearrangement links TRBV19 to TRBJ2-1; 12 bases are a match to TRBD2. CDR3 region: CASSFPSGGAQDEQFF. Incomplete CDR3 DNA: TGTGCCAGTAGTTTTCCTAGCGGGGGGGCCCAGGATGAG. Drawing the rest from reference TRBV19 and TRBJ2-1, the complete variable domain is DGGITQSPKYLFRKEGQNVTLSCEQNLNHDAMYWYRQDPGQGLRLIYYSQIVNDFQKGDIAEGYSVSREKKESFPLTVTSAQKNPTAFYLCASSFPSGGAQDEQFFGPGTRLTVL.